Below, one T cell receptor (beta chain) is given with its context. The antigen it binds to is not known. The record has no base qualities; no much larger clone is one base away. TCRbeta CDR3 regions were amplified from genomic DNA by means of the immunoSEQ Assay, a bias-controlled multiplex PCR. The source study handled its data this way. The number of nucleated cells in each sample was estimated from the amplification of reference gene primers within the assay. To quantify the absolute abundance of each unique TCRbeta CDR3 rearrangement, sequence reads were collapsed and filtered. Productive Simpson clonality was computed per sample as the square root of Simpson's diversity index over productive rearrangements. As stored in TCRdb, this immuneACCESS dataset retains in-frame rearrangements with V and J assigned. A fraction of the clones does not appear; measured against another copy, unresolved V genes explain less than half of the discrepancy, and the remainder lacks a known reason. V and J calls and clone size are as listed in that table; D and trimming were resolved from the DNA. The sample has 200,000 or so clones on record, approximately 88% of them singletons. Clones ranked in the top ten supply around 6.5% of the sample.

This entry comes from a study of blood T cell repertoires in COVID-19 (dated by TCRdb to about 2020). About the full investigation: Collaborator samples came from the United States, Italy and Spain and covered acute and convalescent phases of COVID-19. The material from the prospective study consisted of cDNA or gDNA derived from T cells, B-cell-depleted T cells, or PBMCs. Subjects who had been exposed to COVID-19, were actively infected with it, or had recovered from it provided the deeply sampled blood TCRbeta repertoires that made up the dataset. The repertoires were made available in a free public database intended to serve as a resource for research on the immune response to SARS-CoV-2. The samples were drawn from the first 160 participants of the ongoing ImmuneRACE study and from 1,254 subjects provided by 6 global collaborators. A de-identified subject ID, COVID-19 status, age in years and sex were almost always included in the sample metadata. HLA class I and class II types, where available, came from metadata supplied by the sample provider rather than from assay-based typing. Results and caveats for the whole study, not just this receptor: Clinical and demographic metadata were provided uncurated, with the amount varying by source and participant.

A second Seattle source provided samples from volunteer blood donors who had recovered from COVID-19. Each collaborating institution followed its own protocols to collect whole blood in K2EDTA tubes. For TCRbeta analysis, collaborators shipped samples as frozen whole blood, isolated PBMCs, or DNA extracted from either of those sample types. From the cysteine through the phenylalanine, the CDR3 covers 18 amino acids. CDR3 DNA only is kept here, 54 bases in frame from base 1. The germline V gene (reference sequence) supplies CDR1 LNHNV and CDR2 YYDKDF. The V end gives up 3 bases and the J end 3 bases, leaving 12 bases in the junction not matched to a gene.

Recombination linked TRBV15 to TRBJ2-1, and 9 junction bases match TRBD2. Material for sequencing was peripheral blood. The receptor's source is a man aged 60 to 75 who had recovered from COVID-19. The CDR3 region reads CATSRLRGRGGVYNEQFF. The nucleotide sequence is given as TGTGCCACCAGCAGGTTAAGAGGGCGGGGGGGCGTCTACAATGAGCAGTTCTTC.